This T cell receptor beta chain was captured in a study of T cells in tuberculosis. Measured with immunoSEQ multiplex PCR; TCRdb has only the in-frame clones, and not every one. There are 20,000 to 25,000 clones in the sample; 97% occur only once, and 5% to 7.5% lies in the top ten. V lost 0 bases and J lost 1, with 14 bases in between. CDR3 size: 18 residues. Germline-derived CDR1 and CDR2 are SGHRS and YFSETQ. The chain combines TRBV5-1 with TRBJ2-6; tentatively, D is TRBD2 (7 bases). The sequence derives from a donor aged 10-29 years with latent tuberculosis or without tuberculosis infection. The specimen sequenced was PBMCs. CDR3 amino acids: CASSLAKGGGSGANVLTF. Written as DNA, the CDR3 is TGCGCCAGCAGCTTGGCCAAGGGGGGAGGGTCTGGGGCCAACGTCCTGACTTTC.